The 4 T cell receptor beta chains below were found in one sample sequenced in a study of OX40 agonist ivuxolimab in advanced cancers. The table came from immunoSEQ multiplex PCR; TCRdb's copy has only in-frame clones and leaves some out. Here the sample spans approximately 100,000 clones, under 90% being singletons. The source was CD4+ or CD8+ T cells sorted from blood, collected in a trial of the OX40 agonist ivuxolimab. These receptors originate from an adult with an advanced solid tumor such as melanoma, head and neck, liver or kidney cancer.

The V call is TRBV28, the J call TRBJ2-7; D ambiguous. The CDR3 extends over 13 amino acids. V gave up 4 bases and J gave up 8 bases, with 15 bases separating them. Germline V gene lookup returns CDR1 MDHEN and CDR2 SYDVKM. Here the CDR3 reads CASSYPPAQKQYF. CDR3 in DNA: TGTGCCAGCAGTTACCCCCCGGCCCAGAAGCAGTACTTC. The variable domain in full, completed from reference TRBV28 and TRBJ2-7, reads DVKVTQSSRYLVKRTGEKVFLECVQDMDHENMFWYRQDPGLGLRLIYFSYDVKMKEKGDIPEGYSVSREKKERFSLILESASTNQTSMYLCASSYPPAQKQYFGPGTRLTVT.

The chain employs TRBV5-6 and TRBJ1-1, with TRBD1 matching 8 bases. Looked up from germline, CDR1 is SGHDT and CDR2 is YYEEEE. The ends lost 4 bases at V and 4 bases at J; junction bases unmatched: 6. This CDR3 contains 14 residues. The CDR3 loop reads CASSGRGLSTEAFF. The CDR3 bases are TGTGCCAGCAGCGGCAGGGGGCTCAGCACTGAAGCTTTCTTT.

The chain employs TRBV19 and TRBJ2-2; D might be TRBD1 or TRBD2, each matching 5 bases. The germline gives CDR1 LNHDA, CDR2 SQIVND (reference sequence). V gave up 7 bases and J gave up 7 bases, with 22 bases separating them. CDR3 size: 16 residues. This chain's CDR3 is CASTPLSGTPNGELFF. In nucleotides, the CDR3 is TGTGCCAGTACCCCCCTTTCCGGGACCCCGAACGGGGAGCTGTTTTTT.

The chain is built from TRBV19 and TRBJ1-1; no reliable D call. Germline values: CDR1 LNHDA, CDR2 SQIVND (reference sequence). V was clipped by 1 base and J by 1 base, with 7 bases between them. This CDR3 contains 14 residues. The CDR3 protein is CASSIALQNTEAFF. The CDR3 region has the DNA TGTGCCAGTAGTATAGCCTTACAGAACACTGAAGCTTTCTTT. The whole variable domain, remainder taken from reference TRBV19 and TRBJ1-1, is DGGITQSPKYLFRKEGQNVTLSCEQNLNHDAMYWYRQDPGQGLRLIYYSQIVNDFQKGDIAEGYSVSREKKESFPLTVTSAQKNPTAFYLCASSIALQNTEAFFGQGTRLTVV.